This TCR beta chain is drawn from a study of shared clonotypes between healthy human individuals. There are 15 residues in the CDR3. The V gene's germline CDR1 is MDHEN and CDR2 SYDVKM. Between the trimmed V and J ends, which lost 4 bases and 4 bases, there was a span of 16 bases. Profiled with immunoSEQ multiplex PCR; TCRdb holds only in-frame clones, not every one. This sample carries roughly 680,000 clones, approximately 72% of them seen once, and the ten largest clones take about 1.8%. The source of this sequence is a woman aged 30 to 39 in good health. The chain recombines TRBV28 with TRBJ1-1, with no clear D. Input material: memory CD4+ T cells sorted from blood. Subset of the sample: CD45RA-negative fraction. CDR3 amino acids: CASSSHTRSGTEAFF. CDR3 nucleotide sequence: TGTGCCAGCAGTTCCCACACCCGGTCGGGCACTGAAGCTTTCTTT.